This is a list of T cell receptor beta chains from one sample in a study of Graves' ophthalmopathy and Graves' hyperthyroidism. Using its own MiXCR run on the multiplex PCR reads, TCRdb lists one record per CDR3 protein. The sample holds 600,000 to 650,000 distinct CDR3 sequences, approximately 22% seen once. Sequenced sample: peripheral blood. Receptor source: a woman between 18 and 30 years old with stable Graves' hyperthyroidism. Some clones in this sample may be carry-over from other donors' samples. Each CDR3 is given with its conserved first and last residue. The D gene is left open where the match is weak. Expanded clones get a size class; other rows say once, few or many, or leave the size out.

j_call: TRBJ1-1
d_call: TRBD1
v_call: TRBV2
cdr3_length: 18
clone_size: many
cdr3_nt: TGTGCCAGCAGCACACAACCGGGACAGGGCTGGAGGAACACTGAAGCTTTCTTT
cdr3_aa: CASSTQPGQGWRNTEAFF

j_call: TRBJ1-5
d_call: -
v_call: TRBV19
cdr3_length: 13
clone_size: -
cdr3_nt: TGTGCCAGTAGTATGTTTGGGGATCAGCCCCAGCATTTT
cdr3_aa: CASSMFGDQPQHF

j_call: TRBJ1-1
d_call: -
v_call: TRBV6-1
cdr3_length: 12
clone_size: -
cdr3_nt: TGTGCCAGCATCTCGGGGGAAATTGAAGCTTTCTTT
cdr3_aa: CASISGEIEAFF

j_call: TRBJ2-7
d_call: -
v_call: TRBV29-1
cdr3_length: 12
clone_size: few
cdr3_nt: TGCAGCGTGTGGCTGGGAGCCTACGAGCAGTACTTC
cdr3_aa: CSVWLGAYEQYF

j_call: TRBJ2-3
d_call: TRBD1
v_call: TRBV5-1
cdr3_length: 18
clone_size: few
cdr3_nt: TGCGCCAGCAGCTTGCCCGGACAGGTTGCGTCTAGCACAGATACGCAGTATTTT
cdr3_aa: CASSLPGQVASSTDTQYF

j_call: TRBJ1-6
d_call: TRBD1
v_call: TRBV28
cdr3_length: 16
clone_size: -
cdr3_nt: TGTGCCAGCACCCCGGGACAGGGGTTCTATAATTCACCCCTCCACTTT
cdr3_aa: CASTPGQGFYNSPLHF

j_call: TRBJ2-2
d_call: -
v_call: TRBV12-3/TRBV12-4
cdr3_length: 13
clone_size: -
cdr3_nt: TGTGCCAGCAGTTTAAAGGGTTTGGGGGAGCTGTTTTTT
cdr3_aa: CASSLKGLGELFF

j_call: TRBJ1-1
d_call: -
v_call: TRBV6-2/TRBV6-3
cdr3_length: 15
clone_size: many
cdr3_nt: TGTGCCACCGATAAGAAGCAGGGGTTTAACACTGAAGCTTTCTTT
cdr3_aa: CATDKKQGFNTEAFF

j_call: TRBJ2-5
d_call: -
v_call: TRBV6-5
cdr3_length: 13
clone_size: many
cdr3_nt: TGTGCCAGCAGTTACTCGGGAAAAGAGACCCAGTACTTC
cdr3_aa: CASSYSGKETQYF

j_call: TRBJ2-7
d_call: -
v_call: TRBV6-1
cdr3_length: 13
clone_size: few
cdr3_nt: TGTGCCAGCAGTGATCGACTTTATTACGAGCAGTACTTC
cdr3_aa: CASSDRLYYEQYF

j_call: TRBJ1-3
d_call: -
v_call: TRBV7-2
cdr3_length: 14
clone_size: many
cdr3_nt: TGTGCCAGCAGCCCTCGGACAGCGGGAAACACCATATATTTT
cdr3_aa: CASSPRTAGNTIYF

j_call: TRBJ1-1
d_call: -
v_call: TRBV3-1
cdr3_length: 14
clone_size: -
cdr3_nt: TGTGCCAGCAGCCAGGGGGCTACGAACACTGAAGCTTTCTTT
cdr3_aa: CASSQGATNTEAFF

j_call: TRBJ2-5
d_call: -
v_call: TRBV6-1
cdr3_length: 14
clone_size: -
cdr3_nt: TGTGCCAGCAGGATATCCAGGGATGTGGAGACCCAGTACTTC
cdr3_aa: CASRISRDVETQYF

j_call: TRBJ2-4
d_call: -
v_call: TRBV20-1
cdr3_length: 13
clone_size: few
cdr3_nt: TGCAGTGCCTACAAGGTAGCCAAAAACATTCAGTACTTC
cdr3_aa: CSAYKVAKNIQYF

j_call: TRBJ2-5
d_call: TRBD2
v_call: TRBV7-2
cdr3_length: 15
clone_size: many
cdr3_nt: TGTGCCAGCAGCTCCTCTAGCGGGAGCTCGGAGACCCAGTACTTC
cdr3_aa: CASSSSSGSSETQYF

j_call: TRBJ1-6
d_call: -
v_call: TRBV27
cdr3_length: 15
clone_size: many
cdr3_nt: TGTGCCAGCAGTTTATTCAGGGACATCGATTCACCCCTCCACTTT
cdr3_aa: CASSLFRDIDSPLHF

j_call: TRBJ2-5
d_call: -
v_call: TRBV29-1
cdr3_length: 11
clone_size: -
cdr3_nt: TGCAGCGTTACTCCCCAAGAGACCCAGTACTTC
cdr3_aa: CSVTPQETQYF

j_call: TRBJ2-2
d_call: -
v_call: TRBV12-3/TRBV12-4
cdr3_length: 14
clone_size: many
cdr3_nt: TGTGCCAGCAGCCTCCAGCTCAGGGTCGGGGAGCTGTTTTTT
cdr3_aa: CASSLQLRVGELFF

j_call: TRBJ2-7
d_call: TRBD2
v_call: TRBV7-2
cdr3_length: 15
clone_size: many
cdr3_nt: TGTGCCAGCAGCCGGGGGACTAGGAGCTCCTACGAGCAGTACTTC
cdr3_aa: CASSRGTRSSYEQYF

j_call: TRBJ1-5
d_call: -
v_call: TRBV20-1
cdr3_length: 15
clone_size: many
cdr3_nt: TGCAGTGCAACGGACAGCCTAAACATGGTTCAGCCCCAGCATTTT
cdr3_aa: CSATDSLNMVQPQHF

j_call: TRBJ2-5
d_call: -
v_call: TRBV20-1
cdr3_length: 14
clone_size: many
cdr3_nt: TGCAGTGCTATGTATGTTACATACCAAGAGACCCAGTACTTC
cdr3_aa: CSAMYVTYQETQYF

j_call: TRBJ1-5
d_call: -
v_call: TRBV6-2/TRBV6-3
cdr3_length: 19
clone_size: many
cdr3_nt: TGTGCCAGCAGCCCGGTCGGTTTACTGGGGGGCAGGGGAAGGCAGCCCCAGCATTTT
cdr3_aa: CASSPVGLLGGRGRQPQHF

j_call: TRBJ2-7
d_call: TRBD2
v_call: TRBV5-1
cdr3_length: 16
clone_size: -
cdr3_nt: TGCGCCAGCAGCCACGCTATTAGCGGGGGGACCTACGAGCAGTACTTC
cdr3_aa: CASSHAISGGTYEQYF

j_call: TRBJ2-3
d_call: -
v_call: TRBV6-1
cdr3_length: 13
clone_size: many
cdr3_nt: TGTGCCAGCAGTGTAGGGGGGTCGGCCCACAAGGTTTTT
cdr3_aa: CASSVGGSAHKVF

j_call: TRBJ2-2
d_call: -
v_call: TRBV12-3/TRBV12-4
cdr3_length: 15
clone_size: few
cdr3_nt: TGTGCCAGCCACCGGGACATTCCTCGGACCGGGGAGCTGTTTTTT
cdr3_aa: CASHRDIPRTGELFF

j_call: TRBJ1-2
d_call: -
v_call: TRBV12-3/TRBV12-4
cdr3_length: 13
clone_size: many
cdr3_nt: TGTGCCAGCAGGGCGGGGGGCTTCTATGGCTACACCTTC
cdr3_aa: CASRAGGFYGYTF

j_call: TRBJ2-7
d_call: -
v_call: TRBV12-3/TRBV12-4
cdr3_length: 15
clone_size: many
cdr3_nt: TGTGCCAGCAGTTCACCCCGGGACACTTCCTACGAGCAGTACTTC
cdr3_aa: CASSSPRDTSYEQYF

j_call: TRBJ1-6
d_call: -
v_call: TRBV5-1
cdr3_length: 17
clone_size: -
cdr3_nt: TGCGCCAGCAGCTGGACAATAACTCGCTCCTATAATTCACCCCTCCACTTT
cdr3_aa: CASSWTITRSYNSPLHF

j_call: TRBJ1-6
d_call: TRBD1
v_call: TRBV5-1
cdr3_length: 14
clone_size: -
cdr3_nt: TGCGCCAGCAGCGGGGGGACAGGGTCTTCACCCCTCCACTTT
cdr3_aa: CASSGGTGSSPLHF

j_call: TRBJ2-7
d_call: -
v_call: TRBV27
cdr3_length: 14
clone_size: many
cdr3_nt: TGTGCCAGCAGTTTTCGGGGCACCTTCAGTGAGCAGTACTTC
cdr3_aa: CASSFRGTFSEQYF

j_call: TRBJ2-7
d_call: -
v_call: TRBV6-5
cdr3_length: 14
clone_size: many
cdr3_nt: TGTGCCAGCAACCCTGAGTCGGGGACCTACGAGCAGTACTTC
cdr3_aa: CASNPESGTYEQYF

j_call: TRBJ1-2
d_call: -
v_call: TRBV6-2/TRBV6-3
cdr3_length: 15
clone_size: many
cdr3_nt: TGTGCCAGCAGTTACCTTGACACCCCTAACTATGGCTACACCTTC
cdr3_aa: CASSYLDTPNYGYTF

j_call: TRBJ1-2
d_call: TRBD1
v_call: TRBV7-3
cdr3_length: 15
clone_size: many
cdr3_nt: TGTGCCAGCAGCGTAACGGGACAGGGGGGCCATGGCTACACCTTC
cdr3_aa: CASSVTGQGGHGYTF

j_call: TRBJ1-1
d_call: TRBD1
v_call: TRBV25-1
cdr3_length: 16
clone_size: many
cdr3_nt: TGTGCCAGCAGTGAATATAAAGGACAGGGTAATAGTGAAGCTTTCTTT
cdr3_aa: CASSEYKGQGNSEAFF

j_call: TRBJ2-5
d_call: TRBD2
v_call: TRBV5-1
cdr3_length: 17
clone_size: many
cdr3_nt: TGCGCCAGCAGCTTTGGGCTAGCGGGACTACTCCAAGAGACCCAGTACTTC
cdr3_aa: CASSFGLAGLLQETQYF

j_call: TRBJ1-2
d_call: -
v_call: TRBV7-2
cdr3_length: 13
clone_size: many
cdr3_nt: TGTGCCAGCACGACTGCGGTCCACGAGAGCTACACCTTC
cdr3_aa: CASTTAVHESYTF

j_call: TRBJ2-5
d_call: -
v_call: TRBV12-3/TRBV12-4
cdr3_length: 15
clone_size: -
cdr3_nt: TGTGCCAGCAGTTTTCAGCCGGGACTCAAAGAGACCCAGTACTTC
cdr3_aa: CASSFQPGLKETQYF

j_call: TRBJ2-5
d_call: -
v_call: TRBV20-1
cdr3_length: 15
clone_size: many
cdr3_nt: TGCAGTGCTAGAGGACTACCAGCCTCCCAAGAGACCCAGTACTTC
cdr3_aa: CSARGLPASQETQYF